This T cell receptor beta chain was sequenced during a study of OX40 agonist ivuxolimab in advanced cancers. Across the study: Three partial responders included one hepatocellular carcinoma patient and two cutaneous melanoma patients.

The CDR3 sequence is 17 residues long. Germline V gene lookup returns CDR1 SGHRS and CDR2 YFSETQ. V lost 3 bases to trimming and J lost 3 bases; unmatched junction nucleotides: 9. Here immunoSEQ multiplex PCR was the method, and the copy in TCRdb shows in-frame clones only, minus some. The sample comprises about 67,000 clones, approximately 81% of which are singletons, and around 2% rests with the top ten. Any history of autoimmune disease or systemic immunosuppression disqualified patients. This sequence was found in an adult with an advanced solid tumor such as melanoma, head and neck, liver or kidney cancer. Sequencing was performed on CD4+ or CD8+ T cells sorted from blood, taken in a trial of the OX40 agonist ivuxolimab. This chain joins TRBV5-1 and TRBJ1-1, with 12 bases matching TRBD1. In nucleotides, the CDR3 is TGCGCCAGCAGCTCCACCGGGACAGGGGGCTGGGACACTGAAGCTTTCTTT. Translated, it gives CASSSTGTGGWDTEAFF. Complete variable domain (other parts from reference TRBV5-1 and TRBJ1-1): KAGVTQTPRYLIKTRGQQVTLSCSPISGHRSVSWYQQTPGQGLQFLFEYFSETQRNKGNFPGRFSGRQFSNSRSEMNVSTLELGDSALYLCASSSTGTGGWDTEAFFGQGTRLTVV.